Listed below are T cell receptor beta chains from one sample, sequenced in a study of Ad26.COV2.S vaccination and SARS-CoV-2 variants. Repertoires were generated with immunoSEQ multiplex PCR, while TCRdb's copy carries only in-frame clones and drops some. The sample holds under 550,000 clones; 75% to 95% are singletons and the top ten take 9% to 15%. The sequencing here drew on peripheral blood, taken in a trial of Ad26.COV2.S vaccine versus placebo. The receptors were sampled from a person between 18 and 60 years old who received the Ad26.COV2.S COVID-19 vaccine or a placebo. Each CDR3 is given with its conserved first and last residue. Fields, in order: V gene, clone size, J gene, D gene, CDR3 DNA, CDR3 protein. The D gene is left open where the match is weak. Size is stated for part of the rows, as once, few or many counts, or as a class when the clone is expanded.

TRBV28	.	TRBJ1-2	.	TGTGCCAGCAGTACCTCCGGGACAAGTTCCGCGGGCTACACCTTC	CASSTSGTSSAGYTF
TRBV6-5	.	TRBJ2-5	TRBD2	TGTGCCAGCAGCGCCCTAGCGGGAGCAGAGACCCAGTACTTC	CASSALAGAETQYF
TRBV20-1	.	TRBJ1-1	TRBD1	TGCAGTGCCCCGACAGGGGCTGAAGCTTTCTTT	CSAPTGAEAFF
TRBV28	.	TRBJ2-7	TRBD1	TGTGCCAGCAGCCTGGGACAGGGGATCTACGAGCAGTACTTC	CASSLGQGIYEQYF
TRBV6-4	.	TRBJ2-3	TRBD2	TGTGCCAGCAGTTGGACTAGCGGGAAGGGCACAGATACGCAGTATTTT	CASSWTSGKGTDTQYF
TRBV3-1/TRBV3-2	.	TRBJ2-1	.	TGTGCCAGCAGGGCAACTCGCGGGCCCTACAATGAGCAGTTCTTC	CASRATRGPYNEQFF
TRBV30	once	TRBJ2-5	.	TGTGCCTGGACCTCTCAAGAGACCCAGTACTTC	CAWTSQETQYF
TRBV2	.	TRBJ1-2	.	TGTGCCAGCAGCTTCTTAGCTGACTATGGCTACACCTTC	CASSFLADYGYTF
TRBV28	.	TRBJ2-1	TRBD2	TGTGCCAGCAGTTTAGCGACTAGCGGAATCTACAATGAGCAGTTCTTC	CASSLATSGIYNEQFF
TRBV10-3	.	TRBJ2-7	.	TGTGCCATCAGGAGGACGGATTCCTACGAGCAGTACTTC	CAIRRTDSYEQYF
TRBV3-1/TRBV3-2	.	TRBJ2-3	.	TGTGCCAGCAGCCCCGTCAGCACAGATACGCAGTATTTT	CASSPVSTDTQYF
TRBV18	once	TRBJ1-3	.	TGTGCCAGCTCACCGGGCAACTCTGGAAACACCATATATTTT	CASSPGNSGNTIYF
TRBV4-3	.	TRBJ2-7	TRBD2	TGCGCCAGCAGCCACCAAGCGGGATCCCGCTCCTACGAGCAGTACTTC	CASSHQAGSRSYEQYF
TRBV7-6	few	TRBJ2-3	TRBD1	TGTGCCAGCAGCTTTAACCCGACAGGGTTGGGAACAGATACGCAGTATTTT	CASSFNPTGLGTDTQYF
TRBV6-6	.	TRBJ1-5	.	TGTGCCAGCAGTGGACCTGGGGGGGTCAGCAATCAGCCCCAGCATTTT	CASSGPGGVSNQPQHF